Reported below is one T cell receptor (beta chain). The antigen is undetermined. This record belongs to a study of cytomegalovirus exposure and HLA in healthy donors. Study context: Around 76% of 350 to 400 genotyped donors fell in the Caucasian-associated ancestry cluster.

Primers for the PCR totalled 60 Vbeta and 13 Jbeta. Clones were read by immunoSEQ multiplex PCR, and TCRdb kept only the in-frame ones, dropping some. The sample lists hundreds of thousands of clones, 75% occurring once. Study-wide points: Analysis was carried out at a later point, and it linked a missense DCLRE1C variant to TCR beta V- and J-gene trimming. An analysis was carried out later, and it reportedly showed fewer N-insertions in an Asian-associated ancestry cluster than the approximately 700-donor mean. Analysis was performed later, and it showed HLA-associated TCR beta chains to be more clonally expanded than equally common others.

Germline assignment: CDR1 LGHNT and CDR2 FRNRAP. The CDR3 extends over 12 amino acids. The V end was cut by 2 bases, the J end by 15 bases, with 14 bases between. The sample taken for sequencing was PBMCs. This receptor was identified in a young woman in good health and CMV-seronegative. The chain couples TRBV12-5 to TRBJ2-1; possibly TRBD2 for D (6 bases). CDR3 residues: CASGLNGRLPFF. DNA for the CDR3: TGTGCTAGTGGTTTGAACGGGAGACTTCCGTTCTTC.